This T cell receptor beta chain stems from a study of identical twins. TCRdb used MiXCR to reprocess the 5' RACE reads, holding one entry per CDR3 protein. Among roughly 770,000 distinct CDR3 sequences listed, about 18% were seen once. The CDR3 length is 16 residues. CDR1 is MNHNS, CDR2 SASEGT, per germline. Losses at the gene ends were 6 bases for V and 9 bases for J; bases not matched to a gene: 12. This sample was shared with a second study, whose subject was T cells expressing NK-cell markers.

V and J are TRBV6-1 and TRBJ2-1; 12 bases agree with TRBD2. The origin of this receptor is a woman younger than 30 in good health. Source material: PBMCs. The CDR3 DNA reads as TGTGCCAGCAGACTGAGGACTAGCGGGGTGGGGGGTGAGCAGTTCTTC. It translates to CASRLRTSGVGGEQFF.